This TCR beta chain was observed in a study of a mutant IDH1 vaccine in newly diagnosed glioma. As for the study in general: Initiation of the vaccine course occurred 4-6 weeks after radiotherapy alone, or alongside temozolomide cycles.

As regards this clone: Its antigen remains unknown.

Specified time point: week 11, during vaccination. In every dose of vaccine, 300 ug of mutant IDH1 20-mer peptide was given alongside topical imiquimod. Patients carried new grade 3 or 4 IDH1-mutant astrocytomas lacking nuclear ATRX. Sequencing used immunoSEQ multiplex PCR; TCRdb keeps in-frame clones, though not all of them. The repertoire consists of under 65,000 clones, with around 80% occurring once and the leading ten covering approximately 6.1%. Germline CDR1 and CDR2: LNHDA and SQIVND (reference sequence). The CDR3 consists of 14 residues. The germline V and J ends were trimmed by 5 bases and 5 bases, with 13 bases remaining between them.

The clonotype was recovered from a man between 45 and 60 years old with glioma. The chain couples TRBV19 to TRBJ1-5; no clear D. Sequenced material: PBMCs, taken from a glioma patient whose treatment included an IDH1 peptide vaccine. Here the CDR3 DNA reads TGTGCCAGTAGTCCCGGAGGGAGGTATCAGCCCCAGCATTTT. It is translated as CASSPGGRYQPQHF. The variable domain in full, completed from reference TRBV19 and TRBJ1-5, reads DGGITQSPKYLFRKEGQNVTLSCEQNLNHDAMYWYRQDPGQGLRLIYYSQIVNDFQKGDIAEGYSVSREKKESFPLTVTSAQKNPTAFYLCASSPGGRYQPQHFGDGTRLSIL.